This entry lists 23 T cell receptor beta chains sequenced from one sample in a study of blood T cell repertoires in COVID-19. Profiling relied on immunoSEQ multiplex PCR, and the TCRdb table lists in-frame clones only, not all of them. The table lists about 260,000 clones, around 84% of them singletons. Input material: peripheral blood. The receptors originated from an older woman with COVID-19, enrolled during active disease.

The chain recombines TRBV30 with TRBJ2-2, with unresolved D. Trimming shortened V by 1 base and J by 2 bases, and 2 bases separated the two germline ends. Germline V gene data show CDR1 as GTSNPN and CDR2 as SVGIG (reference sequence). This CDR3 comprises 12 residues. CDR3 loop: CAWSANTGELFF. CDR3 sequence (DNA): TGTGCCTGGAGTGCTAACACCGGGGAGCTGTTTTTT.

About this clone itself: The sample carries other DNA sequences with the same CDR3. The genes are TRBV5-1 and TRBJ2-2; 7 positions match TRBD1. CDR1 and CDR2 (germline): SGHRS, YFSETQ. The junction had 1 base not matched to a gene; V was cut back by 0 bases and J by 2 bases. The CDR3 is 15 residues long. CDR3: CASSLDRGNTGELFF. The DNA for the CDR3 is TGCGCCAGCAGCTTGGACAGGGGAAACACCGGGGAGCTGTTTTTT.

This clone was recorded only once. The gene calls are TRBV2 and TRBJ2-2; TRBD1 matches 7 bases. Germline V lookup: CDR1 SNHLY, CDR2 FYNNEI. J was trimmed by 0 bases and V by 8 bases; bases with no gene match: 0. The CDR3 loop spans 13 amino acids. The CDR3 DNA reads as TGTGCCAGCGGGACAGCGAACACCGGGGAGCTGTTTTTT. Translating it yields CASGTANTGELFF.

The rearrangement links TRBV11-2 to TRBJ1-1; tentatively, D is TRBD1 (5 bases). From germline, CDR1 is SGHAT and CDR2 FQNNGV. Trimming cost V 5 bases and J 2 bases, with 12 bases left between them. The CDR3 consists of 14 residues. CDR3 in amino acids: CASSPIGGNTEAFF. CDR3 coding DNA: TGTGCCAGCAGCCCCATCGGGGGAAACACTGAAGCTTTCTTT.

CDR3 sequence: CASSPTGSVGSNQPQHF. CDR3 bases: TGTGCCAGCAGTCCAACAGGGAGCGTGGGTAGTAATCAGCCCCAGCATTTT. V and J are TRBV27 and TRBJ1-5; D perhaps matches TRBD1 (6 bases). V was clipped by 5 bases and J by 4 bases, with 21 bases between them. Germline V gene sequence: CDR1 MNHEY, CDR2 SMNVEV (reference sequence). The CDR3 runs 17 residues.

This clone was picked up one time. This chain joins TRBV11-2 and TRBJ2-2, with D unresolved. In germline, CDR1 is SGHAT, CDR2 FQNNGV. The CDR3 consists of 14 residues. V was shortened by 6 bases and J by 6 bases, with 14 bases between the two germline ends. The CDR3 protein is CASSQRALSGELFF. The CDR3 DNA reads TGTGCCAGCAGTCAGAGAGCGTTATCCGGGGAGCTGTTTTTT.

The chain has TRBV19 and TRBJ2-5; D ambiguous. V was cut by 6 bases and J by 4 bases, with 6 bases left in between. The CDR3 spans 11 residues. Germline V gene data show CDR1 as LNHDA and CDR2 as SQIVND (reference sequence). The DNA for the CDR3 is TGTGCCAGTAGAGCGCGAGAGACCCAGTACTTC. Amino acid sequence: CASRARETQYF.

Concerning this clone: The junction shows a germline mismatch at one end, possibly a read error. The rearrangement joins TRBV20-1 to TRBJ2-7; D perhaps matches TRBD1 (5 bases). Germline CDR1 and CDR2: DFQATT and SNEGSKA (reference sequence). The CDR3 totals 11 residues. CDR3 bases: TGCAGTGCTAGATGGGGCGGACCCATGGACTTC. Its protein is CSARWGGPMDF.

The CDR3 DNA reads as TGTGCCAGCAGGACTAGCTCCGCGGGGGAGCAGTTCTTC. It specifies CASRTSSAGEQFF. The V and J genes are TRBV12-3 or TRBV12-4 and TRBJ2-1, with 7 bases lining up with TRBD2. After removal of 6 bases from V and 10 bases from J, the junction contained 9 bases not matched to a gene. CDR3 length equals 13 residues.

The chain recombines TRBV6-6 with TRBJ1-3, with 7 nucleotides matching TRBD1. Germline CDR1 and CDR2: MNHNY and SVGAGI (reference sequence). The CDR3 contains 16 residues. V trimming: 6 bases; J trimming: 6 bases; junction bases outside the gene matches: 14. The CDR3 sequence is CASSRSRGLRENTIYF. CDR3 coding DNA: TGTGCCAGCAGCCGATCGAGGGGGCTTCGTGAAAACACCATATATTTT.

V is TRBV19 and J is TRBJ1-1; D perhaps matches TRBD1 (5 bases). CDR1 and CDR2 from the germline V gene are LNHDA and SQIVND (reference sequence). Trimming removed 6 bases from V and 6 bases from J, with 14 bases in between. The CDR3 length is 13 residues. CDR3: CASRREGWAEAFF. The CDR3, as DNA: TGTGCCAGTAGAAGGGAGGGGTGGGCTGAAGCTTTCTTT.

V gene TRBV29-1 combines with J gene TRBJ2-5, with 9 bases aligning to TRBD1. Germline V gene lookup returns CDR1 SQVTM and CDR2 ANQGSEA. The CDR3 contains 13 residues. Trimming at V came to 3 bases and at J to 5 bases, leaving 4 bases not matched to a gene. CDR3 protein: CSVDGQGTETQYF. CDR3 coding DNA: TGCAGCGTTGATGGACAGGGGACGGAGACCCAGTACTTC.

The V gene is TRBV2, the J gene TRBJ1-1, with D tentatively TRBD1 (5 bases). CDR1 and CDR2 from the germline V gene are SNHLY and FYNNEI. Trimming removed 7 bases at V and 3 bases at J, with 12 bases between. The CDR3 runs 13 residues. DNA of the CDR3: TGTGCCAGCAACGCAGGGCCCCACACTGAAGCTTTCTTT. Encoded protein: CASNAGPHTEAFF.

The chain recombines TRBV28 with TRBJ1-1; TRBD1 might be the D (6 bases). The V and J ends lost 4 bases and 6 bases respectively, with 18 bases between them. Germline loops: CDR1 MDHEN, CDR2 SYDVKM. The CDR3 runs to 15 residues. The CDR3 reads CASSSYTGSFAEAFF. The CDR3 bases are TGTGCCAGCAGTTCCTATACAGGGTCATTCGCTGAAGCTTTCTTT.

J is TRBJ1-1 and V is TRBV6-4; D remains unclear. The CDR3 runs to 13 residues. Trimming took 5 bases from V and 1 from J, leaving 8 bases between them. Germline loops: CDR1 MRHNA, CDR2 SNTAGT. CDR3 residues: CASSQHPNTEAFF. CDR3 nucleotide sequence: TGTGCCAGCAGTCAACACCCGAACACTGAAGCTTTCTTT.

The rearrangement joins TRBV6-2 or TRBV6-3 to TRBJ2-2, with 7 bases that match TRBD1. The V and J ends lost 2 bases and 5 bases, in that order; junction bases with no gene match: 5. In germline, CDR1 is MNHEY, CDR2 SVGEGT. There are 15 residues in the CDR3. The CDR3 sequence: CASSYLPTGTGELFF. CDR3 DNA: TGTGCCAGCAGTTACCTGCCGACAGGGACCGGGGAGCTGTTTTTT.

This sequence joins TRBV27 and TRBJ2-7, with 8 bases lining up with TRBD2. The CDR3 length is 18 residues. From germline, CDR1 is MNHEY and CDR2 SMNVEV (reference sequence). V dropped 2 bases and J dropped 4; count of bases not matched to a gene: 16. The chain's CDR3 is CASSLRGGSWTTLYEQYF. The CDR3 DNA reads TGTGCCAGCAGTTTACGGGGGGGATCCTGGACCACCCTTTACGAGCAGTACTTC.

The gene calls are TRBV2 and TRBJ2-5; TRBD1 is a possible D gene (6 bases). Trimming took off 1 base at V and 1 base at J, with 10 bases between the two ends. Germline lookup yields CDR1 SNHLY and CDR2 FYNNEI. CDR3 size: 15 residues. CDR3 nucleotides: TGTGCCAGCAGTGAAGAGGGGACAAGCCAAGAGACCCAGTACTTC. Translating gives CASSEEGTSQETQYF.

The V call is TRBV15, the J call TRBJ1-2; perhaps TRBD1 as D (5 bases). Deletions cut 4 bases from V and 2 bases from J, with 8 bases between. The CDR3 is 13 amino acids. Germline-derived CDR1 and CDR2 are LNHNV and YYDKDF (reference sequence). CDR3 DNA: TGTGCCACCAGCACCTCAGGGAACTATGGCTACACCTTC. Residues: CATSTSGNYGYTF.

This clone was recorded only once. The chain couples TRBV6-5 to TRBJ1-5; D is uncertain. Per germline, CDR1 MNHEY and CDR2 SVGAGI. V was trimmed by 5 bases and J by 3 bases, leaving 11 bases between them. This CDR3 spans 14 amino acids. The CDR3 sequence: CASSRGQNNQPQHF. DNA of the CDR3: TGTGCCAGCAGTAGAGGGCAGAACAATCAGCCCCAGCATTTT.

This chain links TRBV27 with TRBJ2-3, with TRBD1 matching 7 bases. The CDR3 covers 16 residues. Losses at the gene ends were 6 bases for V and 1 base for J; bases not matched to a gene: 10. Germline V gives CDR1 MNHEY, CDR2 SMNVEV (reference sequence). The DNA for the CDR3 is TGTGCCAGCAGGCCGCTCCGGGACAGAGGCACAGATACGCAGTATTTT. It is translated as CASRPLRDRGTDTQYF.

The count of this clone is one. Here the CDR3 reads CAGRPTSGKVSNEQFF. As DNA, the CDR3 is TGTGCCGGCCGTCCGACTAGCGGGAAAGTGAGCAATGAGCAGTTCTTC. The V gene is TRBV28, the J gene TRBJ2-1; 11 bases fit TRBD2. Germline CDR1 and CDR2: MDHEN and SYDVKM. Trimming cost V 11 bases and J 6 bases; bases outside gene matches: 15. The CDR3 extends over 16 amino acids.

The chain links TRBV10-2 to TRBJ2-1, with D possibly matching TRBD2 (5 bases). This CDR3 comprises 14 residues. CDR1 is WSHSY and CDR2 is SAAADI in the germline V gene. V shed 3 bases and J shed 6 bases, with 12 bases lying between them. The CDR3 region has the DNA TGCGCCAGCAGTGACCCACTAGTTTCCAATGAGCAGTTCTTC. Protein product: CASSDPLVSNEQFF.